This T cell receptor (beta chain) derives from a study of cytomegalovirus exposure and HLA in healthy donors. Study-wide findings and caveats: In vitro confirmation showed three CMV-associated chains to be CMV antigen specific.

The protocol was immunoSEQ multiplex PCR, while the TCRdb copy is restricted to in-frame clones and leaves out a portion. The sample has 280,000 or so clones; approximately 90% are singletons. The CDR3 is 19 amino acids. The J segment lost 6 bases and the V segment lost 0 bases, leaving 17 bases of the junction unmatched. Germline CDR1 is SGHRS and CDR2 is YFSETQ. Points on this clone: The antigen remains unidentified.

This sequence originates from a woman aged 18-30 years in good health and CMV-seronegative. The source material was PBMCs. V usage is TRBV5-1 and J usage is TRBJ2-1; 8 nucleotides match TRBD1. CDR3 nucleotide sequence: TGCGCCAGCAGCTTGGTGGCCCGCACAGGGGGTGGGGAAATCAATGAGCAGTTCTTC. This translates into CASSLVARTGGGEINEQFF.